The 11 T cell receptor beta chains below were found in one sample sequenced in a study of siplizumab effects on memory and regulatory T cells. Only in-frame clones appear in the TCRdb table, and some are missing; sequencing was by immunoSEQ multiplex PCR. Here the sample spans over 95,000 clones, just under 95% being singletons. Sample: non-Treg CD4+ T cells sorted from blood. The receptors were gathered from a human donor in good health.

The sample holds one count of this clone. The rearrangement links TRBV9 to TRBJ2-5; maybe TRBD2 (6 bases). Germline CDR1 and CDR2: SGDLS and YYNGEE. Deletions cut 0 bases from V and 5 bases from J, with 14 bases between. The CDR3 runs 15 residues. The CDR3 DNA reads as TGTGCCAGCAGCGTAGATTTGGCGGGGTGGGAGACCCAGTACTTC. It encodes CASSVDLAGWETQYF.

The chain uses TRBV7-9 and TRBJ2-5; 9 bases line up with TRBD2. J was trimmed by 2 bases and V by 2 bases; bases with no gene match: 9. This CDR3 has 17 residues. Germline values: CDR1 SEHNR, CDR2 FQNEAQ (reference sequence). CDR3 loop: CASSLKMRLAGQETQYF. CDR3 DNA: TGTGCCAGCAGCTTAAAAATGAGGCTAGCGGGGCAAGAGACCCAGTACTTC.

The genes are TRBV7-3 and TRBJ1-1; possibly TRBD1 for D (5 bases). This CDR3 has 15 residues. The germline CDR1 and CDR2 sequences are SGHTA and FQGTGA. V lost 1 base, J lost 6 bases, and 15 bases lay in between. The CDR3 coding sequence is TGTGCCAGCAGCTTAAGGGCAGGGCTTCAGGCTGAAGCTTTCTTT. Its protein product is CASSLRAGLQAEAFF.

This rearrangement joins TRBV6-6 to TRBJ2-7, with a possible D match to TRBD2 (6 bases). Germline V gene sequence: CDR1 MNHNY, CDR2 SVGAGI (reference sequence). This CDR3 is built from 14 residues. With 8 bases removed from V and 0 bases from J, the gap between germline ends came to 14 bases. CDR3 amino acids: CASRPPGGSYEQYF. DNA of the CDR3: TGTGCCAGCCGGCCCCCCGGGGGCTCCTACGAGCAGTACTTC.

V usage is TRBV6-1 and J usage is TRBJ1-6; maybe TRBD1 (5 bases). Trimming took off 3 bases at V and 14 bases at J, with 20 bases between the two ends. The CDR3 covers 15 residues. Germline V gene sequence: CDR1 MNHNS, CDR2 SASEGT. Here the CDR3 DNA reads TGTGCCAGCAGTGACGTTGGGACGGCTTCAGTATCCCTCCACTTT. The encoded protein is CASSDVGTASVSLHF.

This clone has more than one count but fewer than ten. The chain combines TRBV6-5 with TRBJ2-7; weak D call: TRBD2 (6 bases). The CDR3 has 14 residues. Germline V gives CDR1 MNHEY, CDR2 SVGAGI. Between the trimmed V and J ends, which lost 3 bases and 2 bases, there was a span of 11 bases. Here the CDR3 DNA reads TGTGCCAGCAGTTATTTGCGGGGAGCCTACGAGCAGTACTTC. Protein sequence: CASSYLRGAYEQYF.

This sequence joins TRBV29-1 and TRBJ2-1; D gene uncertain. Germline values: CDR1 SQVTM, CDR2 ANQGSEA. The CDR3 runs 14 residues. V dropped 8 bases and J dropped 3 bases, with 17 bases sitting between them. Here the CDR3 reads CSPSLRFSYNEQFF. CDR3 DNA: TGCAGCCCATCTCTGAGGTTTAGCTACAATGAGCAGTTCTTC.

Only one count was recorded for this clone. The chain is built from TRBV25-1 and TRBJ1-6; D ambiguous. Trimming removed 3 bases at V and 4 bases at J, with 10 bases between. Germline lookup yields CDR1 MGHDK and CDR2 SYGVNS. The CDR3 is made up of 15 amino acids. The CDR3 region is CASSDPSLYNSPLHF. CDR3 sequence (DNA): TGTGCCAGCAGTGACCCAAGCTTGTATAATTCACCCCTCCACTTT.

This clone occurred once. The gene calls are TRBV14 and TRBJ1-6, with D unclear. Trimming took 4 bases from V and 5 from J, leaving 9 bases between them. This CDR3 has 14 residues. The germline V gene has CDR1 SGHDN and CDR2 FVKESK. The CDR3 sequence is CASSRTVNNSPLHF. Written as DNA, the CDR3 is TGTGCCAGCAGCCGGACGGTTAATAATTCACCCCTCCACTTT.

The rearrangement uses TRBV6-1 and TRBJ2-7, with TRBD1 identical over 7 bases. This CDR3 comprises 13 residues. The germline V gene encodes CDR1 MNHNS and CDR2 SASEGT. Trimming removed 7 bases from V and 3 bases from J; junction bases left unmatched: 6. CDR3 nucleotides: TGTGCCAGCAACAATCAGGGGGTCTACGAGCAGTACTTC. It specifies CASNNQGVYEQYF.

The gene calls are TRBV7-2 and TRBJ1-4; 7 nucleotides line up with TRBD1. This CDR3 is 16 amino acids long. Germline V gives CDR1 SGHTA, CDR2 FQGNSA. The V segment lost 3 bases and the J segment 5 bases; nucleotides outside the gene matches: 9. The CDR3 coding sequence is TGTGCCAGCAGCTTGAGGGGGCATTCTAAAAATGAAAAACTGTTTTTT. The encoded protein is CASSLRGHSKNEKLFF.